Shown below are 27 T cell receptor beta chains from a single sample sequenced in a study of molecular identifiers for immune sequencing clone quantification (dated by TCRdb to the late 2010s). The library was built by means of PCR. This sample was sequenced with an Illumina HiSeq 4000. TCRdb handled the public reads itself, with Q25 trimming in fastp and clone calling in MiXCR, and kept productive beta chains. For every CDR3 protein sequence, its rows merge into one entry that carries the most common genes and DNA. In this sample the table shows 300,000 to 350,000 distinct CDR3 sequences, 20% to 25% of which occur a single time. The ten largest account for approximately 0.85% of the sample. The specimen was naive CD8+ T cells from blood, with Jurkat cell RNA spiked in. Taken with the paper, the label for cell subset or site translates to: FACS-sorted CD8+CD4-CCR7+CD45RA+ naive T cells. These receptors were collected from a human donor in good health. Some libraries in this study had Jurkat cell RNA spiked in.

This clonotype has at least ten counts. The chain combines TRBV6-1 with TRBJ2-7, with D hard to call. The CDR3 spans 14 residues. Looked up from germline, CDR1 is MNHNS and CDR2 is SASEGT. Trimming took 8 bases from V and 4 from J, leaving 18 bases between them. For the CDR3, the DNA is TGTGCCAGCCCACAAATAAAACAAGATTACGAGCAGTACTTC. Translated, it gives CASPQIKQDYEQYF.

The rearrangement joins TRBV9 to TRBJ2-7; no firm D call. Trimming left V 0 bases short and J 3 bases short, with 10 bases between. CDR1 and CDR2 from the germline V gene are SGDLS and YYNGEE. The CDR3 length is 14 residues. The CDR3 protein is CASSVVPSSYEQYF. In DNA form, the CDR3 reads TGTGCCAGCAGCGTAGTACCGTCTAGCTACGAGCAGTACTTC.

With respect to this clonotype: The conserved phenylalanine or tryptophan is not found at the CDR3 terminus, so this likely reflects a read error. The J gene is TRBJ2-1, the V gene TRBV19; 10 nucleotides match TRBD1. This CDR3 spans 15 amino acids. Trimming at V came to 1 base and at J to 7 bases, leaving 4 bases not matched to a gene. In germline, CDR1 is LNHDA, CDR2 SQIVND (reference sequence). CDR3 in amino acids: CASSIAGTGVNEQFL. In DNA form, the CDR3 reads TGTGCCAGTAGTATAGCCGGGACAGGGGTAAATGAGCAGTTCCTC.

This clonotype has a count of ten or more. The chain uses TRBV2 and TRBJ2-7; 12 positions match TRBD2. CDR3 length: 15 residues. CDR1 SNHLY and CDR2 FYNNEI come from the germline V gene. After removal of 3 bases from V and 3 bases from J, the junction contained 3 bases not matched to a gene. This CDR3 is CASSEPSGRVYEQYF. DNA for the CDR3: TGTGCCAGCAGTGAGCCTAGCGGGAGGGTCTACGAGCAGTACTTC. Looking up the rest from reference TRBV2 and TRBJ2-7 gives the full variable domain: EPEVTQTPSHQVTQMGQEVILRCVPISNHLYFYWYRQILGQKVEFLVSFYNNEISEKSEIFDDQFSVERPDGSNFTLKIRSTKLEDSAMYFCASSEPSGRVYEQYFGPGTRLTVT.

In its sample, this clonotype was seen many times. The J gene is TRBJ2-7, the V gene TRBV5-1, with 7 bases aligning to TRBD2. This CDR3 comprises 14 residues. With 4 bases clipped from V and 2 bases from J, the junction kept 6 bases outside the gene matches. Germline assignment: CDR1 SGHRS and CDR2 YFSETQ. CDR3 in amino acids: CASSPIAGAYEQYF. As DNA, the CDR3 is TGCGCCAGCAGCCCGATAGCGGGCGCCTACGAGCAGTACTTC.

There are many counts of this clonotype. CDR3 protein: CSATRTGDTEAFF. CDR3 bases: TGCAGTGCTACACGGACAGGGGACACTGAAGCTTTCTTT. The V and J genes are TRBV20-1 and TRBJ1-1, with 9 nucleotides matching TRBD1. Germline V gene sequence: CDR1 DFQATT, CDR2 SNEGSKA (reference sequence). Trimming cost V 4 bases and J 3 bases; bases outside gene matches: 3. This CDR3 spans 13 amino acids.

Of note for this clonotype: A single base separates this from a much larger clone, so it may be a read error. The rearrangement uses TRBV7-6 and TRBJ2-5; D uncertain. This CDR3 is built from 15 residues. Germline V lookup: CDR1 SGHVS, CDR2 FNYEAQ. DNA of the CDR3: TGTGCCAGCAGCTCGATACTGGGTAGCCAAGAGACCCAGTGCTTC. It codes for CASSSILGSQETQCF.

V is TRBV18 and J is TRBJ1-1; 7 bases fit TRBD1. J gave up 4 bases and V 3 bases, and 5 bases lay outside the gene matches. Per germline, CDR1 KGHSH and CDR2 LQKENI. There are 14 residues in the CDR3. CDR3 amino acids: CASSPLDRATEAFF. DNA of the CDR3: TGTGCCAGCTCACCCCTAGACAGGGCCACTGAAGCTTTCTTT.

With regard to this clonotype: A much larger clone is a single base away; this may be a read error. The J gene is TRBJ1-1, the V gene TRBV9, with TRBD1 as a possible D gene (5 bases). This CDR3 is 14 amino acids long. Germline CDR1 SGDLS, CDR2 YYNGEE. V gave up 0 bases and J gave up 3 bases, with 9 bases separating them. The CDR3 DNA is TGTGCCAGCAGCGTAGAAGGGGATGACACTGAAGCTTTCTTT. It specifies CASSVEGDDTEAFF.

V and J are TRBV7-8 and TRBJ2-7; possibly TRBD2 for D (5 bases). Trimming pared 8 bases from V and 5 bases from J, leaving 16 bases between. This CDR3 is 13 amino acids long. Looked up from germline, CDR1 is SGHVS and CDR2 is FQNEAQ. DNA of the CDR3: TGTGCCAGCTTAGATGGGAGTGACGACGAGCAGTACTTC. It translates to CASLDGSDDEQYF.

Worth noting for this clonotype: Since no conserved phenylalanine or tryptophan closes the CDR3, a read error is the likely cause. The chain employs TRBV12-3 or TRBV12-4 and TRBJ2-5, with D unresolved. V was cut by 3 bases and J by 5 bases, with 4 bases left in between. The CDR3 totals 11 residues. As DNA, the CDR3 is TGTGCCAGCAGTTTTCTCGAGACCCAGTACGTC. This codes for CASSFLETQYV.

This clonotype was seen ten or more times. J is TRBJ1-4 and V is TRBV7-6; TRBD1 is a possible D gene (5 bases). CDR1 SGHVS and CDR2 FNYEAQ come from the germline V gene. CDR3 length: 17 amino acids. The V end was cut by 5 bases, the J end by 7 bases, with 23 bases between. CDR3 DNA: TGTGCCAGCAGCCTACTCGCGGAGAGGGGTCCTGGTGAAAAACTGTTTTTT. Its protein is CASSLLAERGPGEKLFF.

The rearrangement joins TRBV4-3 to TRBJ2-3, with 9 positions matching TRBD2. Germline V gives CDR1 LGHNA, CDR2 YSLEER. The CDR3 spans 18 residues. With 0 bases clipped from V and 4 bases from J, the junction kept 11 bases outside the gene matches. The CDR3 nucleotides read TGCGCCAGCAGCCAAGAAGTCGTGCTAGCGGGAAAGGCAGATACGCAGTATTTT. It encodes CASSQEVVLAGKADTQYF.

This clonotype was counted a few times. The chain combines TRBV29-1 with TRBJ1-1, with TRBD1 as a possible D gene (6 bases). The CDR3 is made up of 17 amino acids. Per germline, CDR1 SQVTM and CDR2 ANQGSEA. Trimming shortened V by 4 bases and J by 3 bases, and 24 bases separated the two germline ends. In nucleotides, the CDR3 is TGCAGCGTTGCTTACATTACAGGGTTCGAAAAGGACACTGAAGCTTTCTTT. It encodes CSVAYITGFEKDTEAFF. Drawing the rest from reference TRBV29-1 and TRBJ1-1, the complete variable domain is SAVISQKPSRDICQRGTSLTIQCQVDSQVTMMFWYRQQPGQSLTLIATANQGSEATYESGFVIDKFPISRPNLTFSTLTVSNMSPEDSSIYLCSVAYITGFEKDTEAFFGQGTRLTVV.

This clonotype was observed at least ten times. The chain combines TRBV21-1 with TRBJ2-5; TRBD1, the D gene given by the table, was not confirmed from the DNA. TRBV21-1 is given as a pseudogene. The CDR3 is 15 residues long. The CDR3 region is CASSKAGAPKETQYF. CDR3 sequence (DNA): TGTGCCAGCAGCAAAGCTGGGGCGCCCAAAGAGACCCAGTACTTC.

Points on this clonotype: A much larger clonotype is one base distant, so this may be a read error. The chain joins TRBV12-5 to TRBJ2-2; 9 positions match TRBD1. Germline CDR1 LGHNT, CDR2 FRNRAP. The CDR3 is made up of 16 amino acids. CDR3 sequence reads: CASGLSRTGVTGELVF. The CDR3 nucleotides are TGTGCTAGTGGACTGAGTCGGACAGGGGTCACCGGGGAGCTGGTTTTT.

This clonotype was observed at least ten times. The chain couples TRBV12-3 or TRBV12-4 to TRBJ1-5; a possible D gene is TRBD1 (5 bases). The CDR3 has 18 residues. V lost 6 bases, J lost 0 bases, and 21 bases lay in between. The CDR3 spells CASSPLWGKGHSNQPQHF. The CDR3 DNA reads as TGTGCCAGCAGCCCTCTATGGGGAAAGGGGCATAGCAATCAGCCCCAGCATTTT.

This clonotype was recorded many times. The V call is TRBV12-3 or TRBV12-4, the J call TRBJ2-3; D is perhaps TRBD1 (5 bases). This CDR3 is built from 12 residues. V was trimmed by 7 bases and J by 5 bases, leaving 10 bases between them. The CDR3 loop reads CASTPGQDTQYF. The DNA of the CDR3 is TGTGCCAGCACTCCAGGGCAAGATACGCAGTATTTT.

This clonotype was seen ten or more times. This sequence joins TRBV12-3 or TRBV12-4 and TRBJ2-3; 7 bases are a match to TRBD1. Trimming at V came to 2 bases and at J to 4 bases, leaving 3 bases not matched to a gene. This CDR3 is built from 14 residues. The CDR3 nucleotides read TGTGCCAGCAGTTTATACAGGGGCGCAGATACGCAGTATTTT. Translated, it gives CASSLYRGADTQYF.

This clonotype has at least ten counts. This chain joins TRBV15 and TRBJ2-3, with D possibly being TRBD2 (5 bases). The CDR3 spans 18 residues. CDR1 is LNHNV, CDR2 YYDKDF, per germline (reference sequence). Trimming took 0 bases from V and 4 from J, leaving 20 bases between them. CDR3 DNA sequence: TGTGCCACCAGCAGAGATCTAAATCAAGGAGGAGAGGCAGATACGCAGTATTTT. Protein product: CATSRDLNQGGEADTQYF.

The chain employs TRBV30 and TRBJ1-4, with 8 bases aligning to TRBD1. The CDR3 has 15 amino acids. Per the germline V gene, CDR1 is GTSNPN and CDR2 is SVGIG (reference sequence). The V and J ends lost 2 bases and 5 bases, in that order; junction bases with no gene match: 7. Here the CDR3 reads CAWSFGQGLNEKLFF. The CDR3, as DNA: TGTGCCTGGAGTTTCGGACAGGGACTAAATGAAAAACTGTTTTTT.

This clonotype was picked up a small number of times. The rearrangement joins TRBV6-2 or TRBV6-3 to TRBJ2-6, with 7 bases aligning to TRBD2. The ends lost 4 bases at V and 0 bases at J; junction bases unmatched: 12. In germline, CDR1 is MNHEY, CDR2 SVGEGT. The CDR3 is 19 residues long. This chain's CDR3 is CASSSYGLGMNSGANVLTF. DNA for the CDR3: TGTGCCAGCAGTTCCTACGGACTAGGGATGAACTCTGGGGCCAACGTCCTGACTTTC.

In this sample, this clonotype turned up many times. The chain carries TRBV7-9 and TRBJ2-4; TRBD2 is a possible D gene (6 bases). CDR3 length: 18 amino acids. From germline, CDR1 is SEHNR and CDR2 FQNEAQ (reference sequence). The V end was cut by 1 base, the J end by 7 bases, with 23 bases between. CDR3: CASSLVTGGADFGNIQYF. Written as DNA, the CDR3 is TGTGCCAGCAGCTTAGTAACCGGCGGGGCTGATTTCGGGAACATTCAGTACTTC.

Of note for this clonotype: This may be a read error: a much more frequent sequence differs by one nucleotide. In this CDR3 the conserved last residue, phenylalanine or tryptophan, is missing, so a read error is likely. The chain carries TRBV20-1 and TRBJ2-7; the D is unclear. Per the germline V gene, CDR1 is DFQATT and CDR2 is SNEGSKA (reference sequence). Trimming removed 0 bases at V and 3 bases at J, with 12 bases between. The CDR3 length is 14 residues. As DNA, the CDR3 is TGCAGTGCTAGAGATATTGCGGAATACTACGAGCAGTACTCC. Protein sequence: CSARDIAEYYEQYS.

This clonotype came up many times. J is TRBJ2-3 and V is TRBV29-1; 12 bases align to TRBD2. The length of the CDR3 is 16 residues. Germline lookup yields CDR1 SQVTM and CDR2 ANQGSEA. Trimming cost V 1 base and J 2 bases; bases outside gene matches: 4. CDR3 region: CSVEGTSGETTDTQYF. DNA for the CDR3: TGCAGCGTTGAAGGGACTAGCGGGGAAACCACAGATACGCAGTATTTT.

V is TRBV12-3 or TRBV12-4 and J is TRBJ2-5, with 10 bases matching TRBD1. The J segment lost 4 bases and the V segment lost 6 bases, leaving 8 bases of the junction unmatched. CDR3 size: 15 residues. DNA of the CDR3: TGTGCCAGCAGCCGACAGGGGGCCGCACGAGAGACCCAGTACTTC. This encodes CASSRQGAARETQYF.

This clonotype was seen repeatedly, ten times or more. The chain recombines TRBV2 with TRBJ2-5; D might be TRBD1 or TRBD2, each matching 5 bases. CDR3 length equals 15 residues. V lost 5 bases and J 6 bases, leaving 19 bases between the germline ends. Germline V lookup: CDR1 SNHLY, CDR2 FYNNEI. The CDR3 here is CASSPAGTSLKTQYF. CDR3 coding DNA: TGTGCCAGCAGTCCCGCAGGGACGAGCCTCAAGACCCAGTACTTC.